This TCR beta chain was obtained from a study of blood T cell repertoires in COVID-19. Study background: From T cells, B-cell-depleted T cells, or PBMCs came the material, which was cDNA or gDNA.

The CDR3 covers 16 residues. Germline V gene lookup returns CDR1 MNHEY and CDR2 SVGAGI. The V end lost 2 bases, the J end lost 0 bases, and 10 bases lay between the germline ends. Libraries were prepared by immunoSEQ multiplex PCR; TCRdb keeps only in-frame clonotypes and omits some of them. The sample carries approximately 310,000 clones, about nine tenths recorded once. This clone was counted only a few times. Participants came from roughly 25 US areas, aged roughly 18 to 100 years. The receptor was derived from a man aged 55 to 70 who had recovered from COVID-19. The source material was PBMCs or T cells enriched from blood (not recorded which). The rearrangement joins TRBV6-5 to TRBJ1-4, with D tentatively TRBD1 (5 bases). The CDR3 DNA follows: TGTGCCAGCAGTTACCTTCCGACAGCAACTAATGAAAAACTGTTTTTT. Encoded protein: CASSYLPTATNEKLFF.